The 12 T cell receptor beta chains below all came from one sample that was sequenced in a study of cytomegalovirus exposure and HLA in healthy donors. The PCR employed 60 Vbeta primers together with 13 Jbeta primers. Measured with immunoSEQ multiplex PCR; TCRdb has only the in-frame clones, and not every one. The data show about 180,000 clones, about 68% seen once. Sequences were obtained from PBMCs. All receptors derive from a female donor in good health and CMV-seronegative.

The chain links TRBV2 to TRBJ2-7; tentative D call: TRBD1 (5 bases). The germline CDR1 and CDR2 sequences are SNHLY and FYNNEI. V was pared by 2 bases and J by 2 bases, with 7 bases between. This CDR3 spans 13 amino acids. Written as DNA, the CDR3 is TGTGCCAGCAGTGAACACAGGACCTACGAGCAGTACTTC. It codes for CASSEHRTYEQYF.

The rearrangement uses TRBV19 and TRBJ1-4, with TRBD1 as a possible D gene (5 bases). The germline V and J ends were trimmed by 7 bases and 8 bases, with 8 bases remaining between them. Germline V lookup: CDR1 LNHDA, CDR2 SQIVND (reference sequence). This CDR3 is 11 amino acids long. The CDR3 sequence is CASIWGEKLFF. The CDR3 DNA reads TGTGCCAGTATCTGGGGCGAAAAACTGTTTTTT.

The chain links TRBV28 to TRBJ2-1; 14 nucleotides line up with TRBD2. Trimming cost V 0 bases and J 7 bases; bases outside gene matches: 5. CDR3 size: 17 residues. Germline CDR1 reads MDHEN; CDR2 reads SYDVKM. Written as DNA, the CDR3 is TGTGCCAGCAGTTTATGGACTAGCGGGAGGGCCAGGAATGAGCAGTTCTTC. This translates into CASSLWTSGRARNEQFF.

This clone was picked up one time. This chain uses TRBV4-3 with TRBJ2-7; no clear D. The CDR3 length is 14 residues. The V gene's germline CDR1 is LGHNA and CDR2 YSLEER. The V end was cut by 5 bases, the J end by 1 base, with 12 bases between. CDR3 amino acids: CASSNSRNSYEQYF. In DNA form, the CDR3 reads TGCGCCAGCAGCAACAGCAGGAATTCCTACGAGCAGTACTTC.

The CDR3 region is CASSQGGRGYTF. As DNA, the CDR3 is TGTGCCAGCAGCCAAGGGGGCCGGGGCTACACCTTC. The genes are TRBV14 and TRBJ1-2, with D tentatively TRBD1 (5 bases). This CDR3 comprises 12 residues. Looked up from germline, CDR1 is SGHDN and CDR2 is FVKESK. Trimming left V 1 base short and J 8 bases short, with 8 bases between.

Here the CDR3 reads CASNTGGASYEQYF. The CDR3 bases are TGCGCCAGTAACACAGGGGGCGCGTCCTACGAGCAGTACTTC. The chain has TRBV5-1 and TRBJ2-7, with TRBD1 matching over 9 bases. The J segment lost 1 base and the V segment lost 8 bases, leaving 7 bases of the junction unmatched. The CDR3 is made up of 14 amino acids. Per the germline V gene, CDR1 is SGHRS and CDR2 is YFSETQ.

This rearrangement joins TRBV6-4 to TRBJ2-2; 8 bases match TRBD1. The junction had 2 bases not matched to a gene; V was cut back by 8 bases and J by 3 bases. CDR1 is MRHNA and CDR2 is SNTAGT in the germline V gene. The CDR3 loop spans 13 amino acids. CDR3 protein: CASADRDTGELFF. The CDR3 nucleotides are TGTGCCAGCGCGGACAGGGACACCGGGGAGCTGTTTTTT.

The chain combines TRBV11-2 with TRBJ2-1; a weak D match, TRBD2 (5 bases). This CDR3 is built from 14 residues. Germline V gene lookup returns CDR1 SGHAT and CDR2 FQNNGV. V was cut by 3 bases and J by 3 bases, with 9 bases left in between. The CDR3 DNA reads as TGTGCCAGCAGCTTCAGGACTGGCTACAATGAGCAGTTCTTC. Its protein product is CASSFRTGYNEQFF.

The rearrangement uses TRBV15 and TRBJ1-2; perhaps TRBD1 as D (5 bases). The CDR3 extends over 16 amino acids. CDR1 is LNHNV, CDR2 YYDKDF, per germline (reference sequence). The ends were cut back, 0 bases at V and 5 bases at J, with 16 bases in the middle. This CDR3 reads CATSRDGAGSRYGYTF. The DNA for the CDR3 is TGTGCCACCAGCAGAGATGGGGCAGGGTCTAGGTATGGCTACACCTTC.

In its sample, this clone was seen a few times. The J gene is TRBJ2-5, the V gene TRBV2; 7 positions match TRBD2. CDR3 length equals 13 residues. From germline, CDR1 is SNHLY and CDR2 FYNNEI. The CDR3 nucleotides read TGTGCGACGTCAAAGCGGGGAAAGGAGACCCAGTACTTC. Translating it yields CATSKRGKETQYF.

The J gene is TRBJ1-1, the V gene TRBV18; 7 bases are shared with TRBD1. CDR3 length: 13 residues. Germline V gene sequence: CDR1 KGHSH, CDR2 LQKENI. Trimming cost V 3 bases and J 6 bases; bases outside gene matches: 4. This CDR3 is CASSPDRFAEAFF. The CDR3 nucleotides read TGTGCCAGCTCACCGGACAGGTTCGCTGAAGCTTTCTTT. The whole variable domain, filled in from reference TRBV18 and TRBJ1-1, reads NAGVMQNPRHLVRRRGQEARLRCSPMKGHSHVYWYRQLPEEGLKFMVYLQKENIIDESGMPKERFSAEFPKEGPSILRIQQVVRGDSAAYFCASSPDRFAEAFFGQGTRLTVV.

J is TRBJ1-2 and V is TRBV30; D is unclear. This CDR3 is 11 amino acids long. Germline loops: CDR1 GTSNPN, CDR2 SVGIG (reference sequence). Trimming removed 0 bases from V and 7 bases from J, with 6 bases in between. CDR3 sequence: CAWSVARGYTF. In nucleotides, the CDR3 is TGTGCCTGGAGTGTAGCTCGTGGCTACACCTTC.